These 27 T cell receptor beta chains were all obtained from the same sample, sequenced in a study of blood T cell repertoires in COVID-19. The data were produced by immunoSEQ multiplex PCR, yet TCRdb's version contains in-frame clones alone and is incomplete. The repertoire consists of tens of thousands of clones, with 68% occurring once and the leading ten covering approximately 9%. Sequenced material: peripheral blood. These receptors were obtained from a woman between 65 and 79 years old with acute or convalescent COVID-19.

V is TRBV13 and J is TRBJ2-1; TRBD2 matches 8 bases. The CDR3 sequence is 20 residues long. Germline CDR1 and CDR2: PRHDT and FYEKMQ (reference sequence). V was pared by 5 bases and J by 0 bases, with 18 bases of the junction left unmatched. The DNA for the CDR3 is TGTGCCAGCAGCCAGCGGGGGCACCTCCCAACGAGATTCTCCTACAATGAGCAGTTCTTC. This gives the protein CASSQRGHLPTRFSYNEQFF.

This clone was observed a handful of times. The chain carries TRBV11-2 and TRBJ2-7, with a tentative D call TRBD1 (6 bases). The germline V gene has CDR1 SGHAT and CDR2 FQNNGV. CDR3 size: 13 residues. The V end lost 1 base, the J end lost 4 bases, and 8 bases lay between the germline ends. The CDR3 bases are TGTGCCAGCAGCTTAGGCAGGGGTTACGAGCAGTACTTC. Its protein product is CASSLGRGYEQYF.

J is TRBJ1-2 and V is TRBV30; D call uncertain. Germline CDR1 reads GTSNPN; CDR2 reads SVGIG (reference sequence). V gave up 0 bases and J gave up 4 bases, with 9 bases separating them. The CDR3 is made up of 13 amino acids. CDR3 coding DNA: TGTGCCTGGAGTGTTGGATGGGCCTATGGCTACACCTTC. Residues: CAWSVGWAYGYTF. The full variable domain, with the rest looked up from reference TRBV30 and TRBJ1-2, is SQTIHQWPATLVQPVGSPLSLECTVEGTSNPNLYWYRQAAGRGLQLLFYSVGIGQISSEVPQNLSASRPQDRQFILSSKKLLLSDSGFYLCAWSVGWAYGYTFGSGTRLTVV.

This chain links TRBV19 with TRBJ1-2; 8 positions agree with TRBD1. Unmatched junction bases numbered 17, after V lost 6 bases and J lost 5 bases. Germline CDR1 LNHDA, CDR2 SQIVND (reference sequence). The CDR3 is made up of 17 amino acids. DNA for the CDR3: TGTGCCAGTAGGGGTCCGGGACAGGACTTAATGGAGTATGGCTACACCTTC. This sequence encodes CASRGPGQDLMEYGYTF.

The chain joins TRBV27 to TRBJ2-6; D not certain. Between the trimmed V and J ends, which lost 5 bases and 0 bases, there was a span of 14 bases. The CDR3 spans 17 residues. From germline, CDR1 is MNHEY and CDR2 SMNVEV (reference sequence). CDR3 sequence reads: CASSITWHLSGANVLTF. The CDR3 DNA sequence: TGTGCCAGCAGTATTACCTGGCACCTCTCTGGGGCCAACGTCCTGACTTTC.

The V call is TRBV12-2, the J call TRBJ1-5; the D call of TRBD1 is as the table states it, not checked on the DNA. TRBV12-2 is a pseudogene. CDR3 length equals 15 residues. CDR3 amino acids: CASRILRTGDQPQHF. CDR3 DNA sequence: TGTGCAAGTCGCATCCTTAGGACAGGCGATCAGCCCCAGCATTTT.

The chain recombines TRBV19 with TRBJ1-5; 10 nucleotides agree with TRBD1. Germline CDR1 LNHDA, CDR2 SQIVND (reference sequence). V lost 7 bases, J lost 7 bases, and 7 bases stayed unmatched. The CDR3 is 14 residues long. This chain's CDR3 is CASTPGTGDQPQHF. For the CDR3, the DNA is TGTGCCAGTACCCCCGGGACAGGGGACCAGCCCCAGCATTTT. The variable domain in full, with the rest retrieved from reference TRBV19 and TRBJ1-5, is DGGITQSPKYLFRKEGQNVTLSCEQNLNHDAMYWYRQDPGQGLRLIYYSQIVNDFQKGDIAEGYSVSREKKESFPLTVTSAQKNPTAFYLCASTPGTGDQPQHFGDGTRLSIL.

The CDR3 here is CAVLVGQETQYF. The CDR3 coding sequence is TGTGCCGTATTAGTCGGCCAAGAGACCCAGTACTTC. This chain links TRBV10-3 with TRBJ2-5, with no clear D. CDR3 length equals 12 residues. Germline-derived CDR1 and CDR2 are ENHRY and SYGVKD. Deletions cut 11 bases from V and 1 base from J, with 11 bases between.

The chain employs TRBV7-9 and TRBJ1-2, with 7 bases identical to TRBD1. The CDR3 contains 14 residues. V shed 2 bases and J 3 bases; nucleotides not matched to a gene: 3. Looked up from germline, CDR1 is SEHNR and CDR2 is FQNEAQ (reference sequence). CDR3 sequence reads: CASSLKGTDYGYTF. The CDR3 DNA is TGTGCCAGCAGCTTAAAGGGGACAGACTATGGCTACACCTTC.

The chain has TRBV7-9 and TRBJ2-5; D unclear. Germline loops: CDR1 SEHNR, CDR2 FQNEAQ (reference sequence). This CDR3 has 14 residues. With 3 bases removed from V and 2 bases from J, the gap between germline ends came to 10 bases. CDR3 in amino acids: CASSFYYPQETQYF. The CDR3 DNA sequence: TGTGCCAGCAGCTTCTACTATCCACAAGAGACCCAGTACTTC.

This clone was seen repeatedly, ten times or more. The genes are TRBV7-9 and TRBJ1-2; a possible D gene is TRBD1 (6 bases). This CDR3 is built from 13 residues. CDR1 and CDR2 from the germline V gene are SEHNR and FQNEAQ (reference sequence). Trimming shortened V by 5 bases and J by 1 base, and 8 bases separated the two germline ends. CDR3 region: CASSPDSNYGYTF. Written as DNA, the CDR3 is TGTGCCAGCAGCCCGGACAGTAACTATGGCTACACCTTC.

The rearrangement joins TRBV3-1 (or the pseudogene TRBV3-2) to TRBJ2-1; 7 bases line up with TRBD1. CDR3 size: 16 residues. Per the germline V gene, CDR1 is LGHDT and CDR2 is YNNKEL (reference sequence). J was trimmed by 15 bases and V by 0 bases; bases with no gene match: 17. In DNA form, the CDR3 reads TGTGCCAGCAGCCAAGATGTACGTGTGGACAGGCCTTGGCGGTTCTTC. Its translation: CASSQDVRVDRPWRFF.

This clone was seen a few times. This chain uses TRBV10-3 with TRBJ1-1; the D gene is possibly TRBD1 (5 bases). Germline-derived CDR1 and CDR2 are ENHRY and SYGVKD. The germline V and J ends were trimmed by 6 bases and 0 bases, with 11 bases remaining between them. The CDR3 is made up of 14 amino acids. For the CDR3, the DNA is TGTGCCATCAGCCGGTGGGGGGTGAACACTGAAGCTTTCTTT. Translation: CAISRWGVNTEAFF.

This clone has only a few counts. This rearrangement joins TRBV9 to TRBJ2-1, with TRBD2 matching 12 bases. The CDR3 length is 16 residues. V shed 10 bases and J 3 bases; nucleotides not matched to a gene: 11. Per germline, CDR1 SGDLS and CDR2 YYNGEE. The CDR3 spells CASTSGGRNVYNEQFF. In nucleotides, the CDR3 is TGTGCCTCGACTAGCGGGGGCCGTAACGTCTACAATGAGCAGTTCTTC.

This sequence joins TRBV21-1 and TRBJ2-7; TRBD1, the D gene given by the table, was not confirmed from the DNA. TRBV21-1 is classified as a pseudogene. CDR3 size: 16 residues. The CDR3 DNA reads as TGTGCCAGCGGCCCCTGCCAACAGGTCGATCCCTACGAGCAGTACTTC. Translated, it gives CASGPCQQVDPYEQYF.

The CDR3 nucleotides are TGTGCCAGCAGCCAACGGACAGGGAGATACGAGCAGTACTTC. It codes for CASSQRTGRYEQYF. The V and J genes are TRBV14 and TRBJ2-7; 8 positions match TRBD1. CDR3 size: 14 residues. Germline-derived CDR1 and CDR2 are SGHDN and FVKESK. The ends lost 2 bases at V and 4 bases at J; junction bases unmatched: 4.

The CDR3 DNA reads TGTGCCAGCAGTGACCCTGGCGGGGTACTTGAGCAGTACTTC. Protein: CASSDPGGVLEQYF. The J gene is TRBJ2-7, the V gene TRBV6-1; D might be TRBD2 (6 bases). The V end lost 3 bases, the J end lost 7 bases, and 16 bases lay between the germline ends. The CDR3 spans 14 residues. Germline values: CDR1 MNHNS, CDR2 SASEGT.

J is TRBJ1-3 and V is TRBV2; 7 nucleotides agree with TRBD1. The CDR3 runs to 13 residues. Looked up from germline, CDR1 is SNHLY and CDR2 is FYNNEI. The V segment lost 3 bases and the J segment 7 bases; nucleotides outside the gene matches: 3. The CDR3 sequence: CASSEDRSNTIYF. In DNA, the CDR3 is TGTGCCAGCAGTGAGGACAGGAGTAACACCATATATTTT.

The chain recombines TRBV11-3 with TRBJ2-1; D is perhaps TRBD1 (6 bases). Germline lookup yields CDR1 SGHNT and CDR2 YENEEA. The CDR3 runs 13 residues. V was shortened by 1 base and J by 5 bases, with 6 bases between the two germline ends. CDR3 nucleotide sequence: TGTGCCAGCAGCTTAGGGGGGCACAATGAGCAGTTCTTC. This encodes CASSLGGHNEQFF.

This clone was picked up a small number of times. This chain's CDR3 is CASKGGLGNYGYTF. CDR3 sequence (DNA): TGCGCCAGCAAGGGAGGATTGGGGAACTATGGCTACACCTTC. J is TRBJ1-2 and V is TRBV10-2; no reliable D call. Trimming removed 7 bases at V and 2 bases at J, with 14 bases between. This CDR3 region has 14 residues. CDR1 is WSHSY and CDR2 is SAAADI in the germline V gene.

This clone was detected ten times or more. The chain employs TRBV7-2 and TRBJ2-7; the D is unclear. The CDR3 totals 14 residues. V gave up 4 bases and J gave up 0 bases, with 10 bases separating them. Per germline, CDR1 SGHTA and CDR2 FQGNSA. DNA of the CDR3: TGTGCCAGCAGCTCCCGAGCAGGCTCCTACGAGCAGTACTTC. Its translation: CASSSRAGSYEQYF.

The chain's CDR3 is CASSQGAGDTQYF. CDR3 bases: TGTGCCAGCAGCCAAGGGGCCGGAGATACGCAGTATTTT. V usage is TRBV3-1 (or the pseudogene TRBV3-2) and J usage is TRBJ2-3, with D hard to call. This CDR3 is 13 amino acids long. V lost 1 base, J lost 5 bases, and 7 bases lay in between. Germline loops: CDR1 LGHDT, CDR2 YNNKEL (reference sequence).

The rearrangement uses TRBV9 and TRBJ2-2, with D perhaps TRBD2 (5 bases). Per germline, CDR1 SGDLS and CDR2 YYNGEE. The CDR3 has 13 amino acids. The V end lost 0 bases, the J end lost 5 bases, and 5 bases lay between the germline ends. DNA of the CDR3: TGTGCCAGCAGCGTAGGAGGGACCGGGGAGCTGTTTTTT. It is translated as CASSVGGTGELFF.

The CDR3 DNA reads as TGTGCCAGCAGTTTAGGCGGGAGCAATGAGCAGTTCTTC. It translates to CASSLGGSNEQFF. This chain connects TRBV12-3 or TRBV12-4 to TRBJ2-1; 7 positions agree with TRBD2. This CDR3 is 13 amino acids long. Unmatched junction bases numbered 0, after V lost 1 base and J lost 6 bases.

V is TRBV28 and J is TRBJ1-1, with TRBD1 matching 9 bases. Looked up from germline, CDR1 is MDHEN and CDR2 is SYDVKM. The CDR3 is made up of 12 amino acids. V gave up 5 bases and J gave up 10 bases; unmatched junction bases: 5. The CDR3 loop reads CASSTTTGGAFF. In DNA, the CDR3 is TGTGCCAGCAGTACGACGACAGGGGGAGCTTTCTTT.

This chain links TRBV12-3 or TRBV12-4 with TRBJ2-7, with D tentatively TRBD1 (5 bases). This CDR3 spans 13 amino acids. Between the trimmed V and J ends, which lost 3 bases and 1 base, there was a span of 7 bases. CDR3 amino acids: CASSLKGSYEQYF. The CDR3 bases are TGTGCCAGCAGTTTGAAGGGGTCCTACGAGCAGTACTTC.

The chain couples TRBV18 to TRBJ2-3; 11 bases line up with TRBD1. The J segment lost 7 bases and the V segment lost 3 bases, leaving 0 bases of the junction unmatched. The CDR3 loop spans 13 amino acids. CDR1 and CDR2 from the germline V gene are KGHSH and LQKENI. The CDR3 sequence: CASSPDRGHTQYF. The CDR3 region has the DNA TGTGCCAGCTCACCGGACAGGGGGCATACGCAGTATTTT.